One sample yielded the 29 T cell receptor beta chains listed below, sequenced in a study of CXCR3-negative and CXCR3-positive naive CD8 T cells. Notes on the study in general: When CXCR3-positive naive cells were set against CXCR3-negative naive cells, the former had more hydrophobic TRB CDR3s.

cDNA libraries for TRB were generated by 5' RACE incorporating UMI labels. TCRdb reprocessed the 5' RACE reads; each CDR3 protein has one entry and no DNA is given. The sample's table shows some 150,000 distinct CDR3 sequences. These receptors' targets are unknown. Material for sequencing was naive CXCR3+ CD8+ T cells from blood. Subset denoted: CD45RO-CCR7+CD27+CD95- naive CD8+ T cells expressing CXCR3 (TNR3+). Receptors were obtained from a human donor in good health. Some clones in this sample may be carry-over from other donors' samples.

The CDR3 sequence is CAISPGTGRNNEQFF. The V gene is TRBV10-3, the J gene TRBJ2-1; TCRdb outputs TRBD1, but without DNA this stays unchecked. Per the germline V gene, CDR1 is ENHRY and CDR2 is SYGVKD. This CDR3 is built from 15 residues.

The J gene is TRBJ2-7, the V gene TRBV5-1; TCRdb selects TRBD2, and the lack of DNA leaves this call unchecked. Germline V gene data show CDR1 as SGHRS and CDR2 as YFSETQ. The CDR3 loop spans 13 amino acids. This CDR3 is CASSLASGGEQYF.

The chain employs TRBV7-9 and TRBJ1-3. CDR1 and CDR2 from the germline V gene are SEHNR and FQNEAQ (reference sequence). The CDR3 loop spans 14 amino acids. CDR3 sequence reads: CASSSTSSGNTIYF.

The V gene is TRBV27, the J gene TRBJ2-7. This CDR3 region has 16 residues. Germline CDR1 and CDR2: MNHEY and SMNVEV (reference sequence). The CDR3 spells CASSLYGLGSSYERYF.

This rearrangement joins TRBV28 to TRBJ2-3; TCRdb proposes TRBD1, but this gene call is untestable without DNA. The CDR3 sequence is 16 residues long. Germline V lookup: CDR1 MDHEN, CDR2 SYDVKM. The CDR3 reads CASSLRWDMSTDTQYF.

The chain is built from TRBV20-1 and TRBJ2-1. From germline, CDR1 is DFQATT and CDR2 SNEGSKA (reference sequence). There are 15 residues in the CDR3. CDR3: CSARAELLSYNEQFF.

The chain links TRBV6-5 to TRBJ2-1; the TCRdb D gene call, TRBD1, has no DNA to confirm it. This CDR3 has 16 amino acids. The V gene's germline CDR1 is MNHEY and CDR2 SVGAGI. The CDR3: CASSYGGSRTKDEQFF.

The chain couples TRBV29-1 to TRBJ2-5; absent DNA, TCRdb's TRBD2 call cannot be checked. This CDR3 spans 12 amino acids. The germline V gene has CDR1 SQVTM and CDR2 ANQGSEA. CDR3: CSVPDDGETQYF.

This CDR3 reads CASSLALTQGRYGYTF. The chain uses TRBV12-3 or TRBV12-4 and TRBJ1-2; TCRdb names TRBD1, which stays unverified in the absence of DNA. The CDR3 is 16 amino acids.

This chain links TRBV29-1 with TRBJ2-2. CDR1 is SQVTM and CDR2 is ANQGSEA in the germline V gene. This CDR3 has 12 residues. The CDR3 reads CSVGEPPGELFF.

This rearrangement joins TRBV13 to TRBJ1-5. Germline loops: CDR1 PRHDT, CDR2 FYEKMQ (reference sequence). The CDR3 is 18 residues long. The CDR3 here is CASSILFPGVRSNQPQHF.

V usage is TRBV25-1 and J usage is TRBJ2-1; TCRdb indicates TRBD2, and absent DNA this call remains unverified. CDR1 is MGHDK and CDR2 is SYGVNS in the germline V gene. There are 18 residues in the CDR3. The CDR3 here is CASIEGLRLAAPHNEQFF.

The chain joins TRBV7-6 to TRBJ2-3. Germline assignment: CDR1 SGHVS and CDR2 FNYEAQ. The CDR3 sequence is 14 residues long. The CDR3 reads CASSSRRRGDTQYF.

This chain uses TRBV5-6 with TRBJ2-7; TCRdb indicates TRBD2, and absent DNA this call remains unverified. Germline CDR1 is SGHDT and CDR2 is YYEEEE. There are 13 residues in the CDR3. The CDR3 is CASSREAADEQYF. The complete variable domain, with remaining parts taken from reference TRBV5-6 and TRBJ2-7, reads DAGVTQSPTHLIKTRGQQVTLRCSPKSGHDTVSWYQQALGQGPQFIFQYYEEEERQRGNFPDRFSGHQFPNYSSELNVNALLLGDSALYLCASSREAADEQYFGPGTRLTVT.

This chain links TRBV12-3 or TRBV12-4 with TRBJ2-5; TCRdb's D gene call, TRBD1, goes unchecked for lack of DNA. This CDR3 has 15 residues. The CDR3 here is CASGGGTAYQETQYF.

The chain employs TRBV27 and TRBJ2-3; checking the TCRdb D call of TRBD1 is not possible without DNA. This CDR3 region has 15 residues. In germline, CDR1 is MNHEY, CDR2 SMNVEV (reference sequence). CDR3 region: CASRVGTELTDTQYF.

The J gene is TRBJ2-7, the V gene TRBV4-3; the TCRdb D gene call, TRBD1, has no DNA to confirm it. This CDR3 spans 16 amino acids. The germline V gene encodes CDR1 LGHNA and CDR2 YSLEER. The CDR3 loop reads CASSQDGGQGAYEQYF.

This chain uses TRBV12-3 or TRBV12-4 with TRBJ2-5; the D call from TCRdb, TRBD1, cannot be confirmed without DNA. This CDR3 is built from 14 residues. The CDR3 is CASTNSGRAETQYF.

This chain joins TRBV25-1 and TRBJ2-1; TCRdb's D call, TRBD1, is unchecked because there is no DNA. The CDR3 consists of 13 residues. Per germline, CDR1 MGHDK and CDR2 SYGVNS. CDR3 in amino acids: CASRAQGYNEQFF.

V gene TRBV10-2 combines with J gene TRBJ2-3; lacking DNA, the TRBD2 call made by TCRdb goes unchecked. The CDR3 spans 16 residues. Germline V CDR1 and CDR2: WSHSY, SAAADI. The CDR3 sequence is CASSDGQGPPTDTQYF.

The rearrangement uses TRBV28 and TRBJ1-2; as DNA is missing, the TRBD1 call by TCRdb cannot be tested. This CDR3 spans 17 amino acids. Germline assignment: CDR1 MDHEN and CDR2 SYDVKM. This CDR3 reads CASSSVGQGAFGYGYTF.

The chain employs TRBV20-1 and TRBJ2-3; no DNA is available, so the TRBD2 call from TCRdb remains unchecked. The CDR3 spans 15 residues. The germline CDR1 and CDR2 sequences are DFQATT and SNEGSKA (reference sequence). The chain's CDR3 is CSASGGAAYTDTQYF.

The chain uses TRBV7-8 and TRBJ2-1; TCRdb returns TRBD1, unconfirmable since there is no DNA. The germline CDR1 and CDR2 sequences are SGHVS and FQNEAQ. The CDR3 covers 16 residues. The CDR3 sequence is CASSKLDREGYNEQFF.

The chain combines TRBV30 with TRBJ2-7; TCRdb lists TRBD1, though no DNA is available to test this call. CDR3 length: 13 amino acids. Germline V gene data show CDR1 as GTSNPN and CDR2 as SVGIG (reference sequence). CDR3 sequence reads: CAWSVGGSYEQYF.

V gene TRBV12-5 combines with J gene TRBJ2-7; the D gene TCRdb calls, TRBD1, cannot be checked with no DNA. Germline CDR1 is LGHNT and CDR2 is FRNRAP. The CDR3 is made up of 16 amino acids. The CDR3 region is CASGLGSPRSGNEQYF.

The J gene is TRBJ2-7, the V gene TRBV7-8; without DNA, the TCRdb call of TRBD1 cannot be checked. There are 14 residues in the CDR3. Germline V CDR1 and CDR2: SGHVS, FQNEAQ. CDR3: CASTLLAGYHEQYF.

CDR3 in amino acids: CASSLMGGSAYNEQFF. The chain links TRBV5-5 to TRBJ2-1; TCRdb names TRBD1, which stays unverified in the absence of DNA. The CDR3 runs 16 residues. Germline loops: CDR1 SGHKS, CDR2 YYEKEE (reference sequence).

The J gene is TRBJ2-1, the V gene TRBV28; TCRdb's D call, TRBD1, is unchecked because there is no DNA. CDR3 size: 14 residues. Per germline, CDR1 MDHEN and CDR2 SYDVKM. Here the CDR3 reads CASKTQGEVLEQFF.

The chain uses TRBV29-1 and TRBJ2-1; no DNA is available, so the TRBD1 call from TCRdb remains unchecked. The CDR3 totals 14 residues. Germline V CDR1 and CDR2: SQVTM, ANQGSEA. The CDR3 sequence: CSVEPQDGYNEQFF.